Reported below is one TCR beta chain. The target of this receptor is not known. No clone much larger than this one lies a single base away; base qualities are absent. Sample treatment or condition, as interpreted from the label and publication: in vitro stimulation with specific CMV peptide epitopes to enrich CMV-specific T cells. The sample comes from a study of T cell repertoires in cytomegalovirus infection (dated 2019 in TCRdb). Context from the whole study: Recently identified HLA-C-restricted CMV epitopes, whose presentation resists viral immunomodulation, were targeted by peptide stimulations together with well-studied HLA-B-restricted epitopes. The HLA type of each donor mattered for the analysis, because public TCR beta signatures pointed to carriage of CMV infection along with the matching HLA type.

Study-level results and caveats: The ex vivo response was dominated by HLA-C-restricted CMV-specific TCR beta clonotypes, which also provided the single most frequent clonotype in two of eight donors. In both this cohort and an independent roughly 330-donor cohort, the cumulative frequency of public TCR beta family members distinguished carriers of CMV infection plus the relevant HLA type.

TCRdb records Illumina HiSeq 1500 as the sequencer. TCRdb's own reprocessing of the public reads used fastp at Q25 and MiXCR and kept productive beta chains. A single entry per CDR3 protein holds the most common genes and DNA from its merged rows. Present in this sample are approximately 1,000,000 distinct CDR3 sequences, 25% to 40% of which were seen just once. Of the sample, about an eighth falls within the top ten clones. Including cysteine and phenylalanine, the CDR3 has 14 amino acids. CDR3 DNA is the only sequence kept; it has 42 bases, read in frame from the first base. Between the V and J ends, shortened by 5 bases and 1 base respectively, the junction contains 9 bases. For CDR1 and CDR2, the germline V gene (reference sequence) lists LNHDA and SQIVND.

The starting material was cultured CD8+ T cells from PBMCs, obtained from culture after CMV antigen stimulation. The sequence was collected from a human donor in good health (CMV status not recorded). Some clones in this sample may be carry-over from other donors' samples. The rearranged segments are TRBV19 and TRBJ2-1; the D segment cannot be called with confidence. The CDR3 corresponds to CASSPKRSYNEQFF. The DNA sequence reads TGTGCCAGTAGTCCGAAAAGGTCCTACAATGAGCAGTTCTTC.